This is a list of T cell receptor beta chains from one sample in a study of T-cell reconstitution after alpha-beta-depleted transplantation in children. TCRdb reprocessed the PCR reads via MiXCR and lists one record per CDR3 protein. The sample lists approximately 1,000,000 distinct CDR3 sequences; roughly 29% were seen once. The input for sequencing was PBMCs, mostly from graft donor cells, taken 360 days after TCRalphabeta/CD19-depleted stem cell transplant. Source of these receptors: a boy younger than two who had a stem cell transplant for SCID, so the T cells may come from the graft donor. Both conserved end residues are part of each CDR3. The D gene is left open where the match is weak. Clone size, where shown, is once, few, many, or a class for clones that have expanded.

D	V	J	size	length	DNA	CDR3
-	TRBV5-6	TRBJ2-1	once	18	TGTGCCAGCAGCCAACGGATGGGGGGCGGAAGCTCCTACAATGAGCAGTTCTTC	CASSQRMGGGSSYNEQFF
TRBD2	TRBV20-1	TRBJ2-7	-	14	TGCAGTGCTAGAGAAGCGGGGAATTCCTACGAGCAGTACTTC	CSAREAGNSYEQYF
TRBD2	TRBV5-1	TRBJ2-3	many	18	TGCGCCAGCAGCCCCCCGGGACTAGCGGGGGGGAGCACAGATACGCAGTATTTT	CASSPPGLAGGSTDTQYF
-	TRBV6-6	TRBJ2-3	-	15	TGTGCCAGCAGTTACTCCGGGGGGCCTCGGGATACGCAGTATTTT	CASSYSGGPRDTQYF
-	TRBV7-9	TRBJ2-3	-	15	TGTGCCAGCAGCCTTACCGGAGGCAAAACAGATACGCAGTATTTT	CASSLTGGKTDTQYF
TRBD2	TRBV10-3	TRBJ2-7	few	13	TGTGCCATCAACGCGGGAGATTCATACGAGCAGTACTTC	CAINAGDSYEQYF
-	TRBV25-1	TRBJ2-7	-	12	TGTGCCAGCATTCCTTGGGTATGGGGGCAGTACTTC	CASIPWVWGQYF
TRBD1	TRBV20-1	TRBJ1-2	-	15	TGCAGTGCTAGTACGGGACAGGGCCCCTACTATGGCTACACCTTC	CSASTGQGPYYGYTF
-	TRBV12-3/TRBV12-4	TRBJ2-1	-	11	TGTGCCAGCAGGGGCCAATATGAGCAGTTCTTC	CASRGQYEQFF
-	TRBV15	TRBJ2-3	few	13	TGTGCCACCAGCAAAAGGCCCACAGATACGCAGTATTTT	CATSKRPTDTQYF
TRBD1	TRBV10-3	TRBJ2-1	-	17	TGTGCCATCAGTGAGTCAGGTTTGGACAGGGAACGGAATGAGCAGTTCTTC	CAISESGLDRERNEQFF
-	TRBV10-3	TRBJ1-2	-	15	TGTGCCATCAGTGAGCCCTCCATTCAGGGGTATGGCTACACCTTC	CAISEPSIQGYGYTF
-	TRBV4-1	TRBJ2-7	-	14	TGCGCCAGCAGCCTCGACAAGTGGACCTACGAGCAGTACTTC	CASSLDKWTYEQYF
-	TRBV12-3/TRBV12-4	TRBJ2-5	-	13	TGTGCCAGCAGTCTGTCCGAACGAGGGACCCAGTACTTC	CASSLSERGTQYF
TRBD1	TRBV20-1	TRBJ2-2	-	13	TGCAGTGCTCGCCGACAGGGCACCGGGGAGCTGTTTTTT	CSARRQGTGELFF
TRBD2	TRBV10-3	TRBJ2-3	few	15	TGTGCCATCAGTAGCGGGGGGCCTCGCACAGATACGCAGTATTTT	CAISSGGPRTDTQYF
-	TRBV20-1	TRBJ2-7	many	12	TGCAGTGCCAATTCTGGCGCAAACGAGCAGTACTTC	CSANSGANEQYF